This T cell receptor beta chain emerged from a study of lymphopenia after photon versus proton radiotherapy. General study points: Authors raise, but do not show, better survival with proton therapy. Relative stability marked proton patients; photon patients lost diversity and naive cells.

As to this clone: The antigen remains undetermined.

Profiled with immunoSEQ multiplex PCR; TCRdb holds only in-frame clones, not every one. The table includes about 65,000 clones, 80% to 90% detected once. The sample consisted of peripheral blood, taken from a patient treated with proton-based radiotherapy. The sequence was obtained from a man older than 75 with esophageal cancer.

For the CDR3, the DNA is TGTGCCAGCAGCCGTGACAGGCCTAGTAACTATGGCTACACCTTC. This translates into CASSRDRPSNYGYTF. The rearrangement joins TRBV6-5 to TRBJ1-2; a weak D match, TRBD1 (6 bases). Deletions cut 6 bases from V and 1 base from J, with 15 bases between. The CDR3 contains 15 residues. In germline, CDR1 is MNHEY, CDR2 SVGAGI.